These 10 T cell receptor beta chains originate from one sample sequenced in a study of blood T cells in healthy people across ages. Primers used in a second PCR of roughly 7 to 12 cycles were a sample-barcoded 5' primer and a J-beta primer mix. TCRdb reprocessed the 5' RACE reads via MiXCR and lists one record per CDR3 protein. The data show about 800,000 distinct CDR3 sequences, 25% seen once. This sample also belongs to another study, concerning T cells of mothers and their children.

Sequencing input: blood. These receptors all come from a boy under 18 in good health.

The chain employs TRBV4-3 and TRBJ2-5; 13 bases match TRBD2. The end of the DNA is better explained by TRBJ2-1, so the J call may be wrong. Germline CDR1 is LGHNA and CDR2 is YSLEER. CDR3 length: 14 amino acids. CDR3 nucleotides: TGCGCCAGCAGCCAAACTAGCGGGAGGGAGGAGCAGTTCTTC. Amino acid sequence: CASSQTSGREEQFF.

This clonotype was picked up one time. This chain uses TRBV4-3 with TRBJ1-6; D unresolved. The length of the CDR3 is 16 residues. V shed 0 bases and J shed 9 bases, with 15 bases lying between them. Germline V lookup: CDR1 LGHNA, CDR2 YSLEER. The CDR3 DNA follows: TGCGCCAGCAGCCAAGATTACGGCCTAAGCGGTTCACCCCTCCACTTT. Residues: CASSQDYGLSGSPLHF.

This clonotype has just one count. The chain employs TRBV5-1 and TRBJ1-4; 9 bases line up with TRBD1. V lost 4 bases and J lost 10; bases outside the gene matches: 11. The length of the CDR3 is 15 residues. CDR1 is SGHRS and CDR2 is YFSETQ in the germline V gene. The CDR3: CASSVGQGNLGKLFF. The CDR3 bases are TGCGCCAGCAGCGTAGGACAGGGGAATTTGGGAAAACTGTTTTTT.

CDR3 amino acids: CASSEAVTRYTGELFF. The CDR3, as DNA: TGTGCCAGCAGTGAAGCAGTCACACGGTACACCGGGGAGCTGTTTTTT. The rearrangement joins TRBV2 to TRBJ2-2, with unresolved D. The ends were cut back, 0 bases at V and 3 bases at J, with 11 bases in the middle. This CDR3 has 16 amino acids. Germline CDR1 is SNHLY and CDR2 is FYNNEI.

This clonotype was found many times. The chain couples TRBV27 to TRBJ2-1; TRBD1 is a possible D gene (5 bases). The V end was cut by 3 bases, the J end by 6 bases, with 6 bases between. In germline, CDR1 is MNHEY, CDR2 SMNVEV (reference sequence). The CDR3 is made up of 12 amino acids. The CDR3 nucleotides are TGTGCCAGCAGTTTTAGGGGCAATGAGCAGTTCTTC. Translating gives CASSFRGNEQFF.

The chain joins TRBV7-3 to TRBJ2-3; possible D gene TRBD1, 6 bases. The CDR3 is 16 residues long. Germline loops: CDR1 SGHTA, CDR2 FQGTGA. The ends were cut back, 5 bases at V and 0 bases at J, with 15 bases in the middle. In DNA form, the CDR3 reads TGTGCCAGCAGCCCTGGGGGCAGCTTTAGCACAGATACGCAGTATTTT. Its translation: CASSPGGSFSTDTQYF.

The V call is TRBV5-1, the J call TRBJ2-7; 7 bases align to TRBD1. V lost 2 bases to trimming and J lost 2 bases; unmatched junction nucleotides: 4. This CDR3 is 14 amino acids long. The germline V gene has CDR1 SGHRS and CDR2 YFSETQ. The CDR3 DNA is TGCGCCAGCAGCTTCGCGGACAGGACCTACGAGCAGTACTTC. Its translation: CASSFADRTYEQYF.

This clonotype was counted a few times. The V and J genes are TRBV5-1 and TRBJ2-1, with TRBD2 matching 11 bases. After removal of 4 bases from V and 7 bases from J, the junction contained 10 bases not matched to a gene. The CDR3 contains 16 residues. The germline gives CDR1 SGHRS, CDR2 YFSETQ. This chain's CDR3 is CASSQQFSGRGNEQFF. Here the CDR3 DNA reads TGCGCCAGCAGCCAACAGTTTAGCGGGAGGGGAAATGAGCAGTTCTTC.

This rearrangement joins TRBV7-2 to TRBJ2-7; 9 bases align to TRBD1. CDR1 is SGHTA, CDR2 FQGNSA, per germline. The CDR3 totals 13 residues. V lost 6 bases to trimming and J lost 2 bases; unmatched junction nucleotides: 2. CDR3 region: CASRGDRAYEQYF. The CDR3 nucleotides are TGTGCCAGCAGGGGGGACAGGGCCTACGAGCAGTACTTC. Drawing the rest from reference TRBV7-2 and TRBJ2-7, the complete variable domain is GAGVSQSPSNKVTEKGKDVELRCDPISGHTALYWYRQSLGQGLEFLIYFQGNSAPDKSGLPSDRFSAERTGGSVSTLTIQRTQQEDSAVYLCASRGDRAYEQYFGPGTRLTVT.

This clonotype was counted only a few times. V usage is TRBV4-1 and J usage is TRBJ2-7; 8 nucleotides align to TRBD1. Germline loops: CDR1 MGHRA, CDR2 YSYEKL. V was clipped by 3 bases and J by 3 bases; unmatched bases: 4. The CDR3 length is 14 residues. In nucleotides, the CDR3 is TGCGCCAGCAGCCAGACAGGGGAGTACTACGAGCAGTACTTC. Translation gives CASSQTGEYYEQYF.